These 19 T cell receptor beta chains came from one sample sequenced in a study of T cell repertoires in cytomegalovirus infection. A single record per CDR3 protein comes from TCRdb applying MiXCR to the reads. This sample has some 300,000 distinct CDR3 sequences, with roughly a sixth found just once. Material for sequencing was PBMCs. Receptors originate from a human donor in good health (CMV status not recorded). Some clones in this sample may be carry-over from other donors' samples.

This clonotype was seen a handful of times. The rearrangement links TRBV4-1 to TRBJ1-2; the D gene is possibly TRBD1 (6 bases). This CDR3 spans 16 amino acids. Germline-derived CDR1 and CDR2 are MGHRA and YSYEKL. Trimming pared 3 bases from V and 4 bases from J, leaving 18 bases between. CDR3 protein: CASSQTRQVDFYGYTF. CDR3 DNA sequence: TGCGCCAGCAGCCAGACGAGACAGGTCGATTTCTATGGCTACACCTTC.

This clonotype has more than one count but fewer than ten. One junction end does not reproduce the germline sequence, and a read error may be involved. The V and J genes are TRBV7-7 and TRBJ2-2, with D possibly called TRBD1 or TRBD2 (5 bases each). Germline CDR1 is SSHAT and CDR2 is FNYEAQ (reference sequence). The CDR3 loop spans 16 amino acids. CDR3 sequence reads: CASSLMGPTDTGELFF. In nucleotides, the CDR3 is TGTGCTAGCAGCTTAATGGGACCTACCGACACCGGGGAGCTGTTTTTT.

This rearrangement joins TRBV29-1 to TRBJ2-5, with 8 bases that match TRBD2. V was clipped by 3 bases and J by 5 bases; unmatched bases: 5. The CDR3 spans 13 residues. Per germline, CDR1 SQVTM and CDR2 ANQGSEA. The CDR3 here is CSVDPGGLETQYF. The CDR3 bases are TGCAGCGTTGACCCGGGGGGGCTGGAGACCCAGTACTTC.

This clonotype was seen many times. CDR3 coding DNA: TGTGCCAGCAGTTACTCGACTAGTTCCCACTACAATGAGCAGTTCTTC. Amino acids: CASSYSTSSHYNEQFF. This rearrangement joins TRBV6-6 to TRBJ2-1; tentative D call: TRBD2 (6 bases). Germline V gene sequence: CDR1 MNHNY, CDR2 SVGAGI (reference sequence). V was pared by 0 bases and J by 3 bases, with 12 bases between. The CDR3 contains 16 residues.

This clonotype occurred many times. CDR3: CASSARQVGQPQHF. The CDR3, as DNA: TGTGCCAGCAGTGCCCGACAGGTGGGTCAGCCCCAGCATTTT. The V call is TRBV6-1, the J call TRBJ1-5; D is possibly TRBD1 (6 bases). This CDR3 has 14 residues. The germline gives CDR1 MNHNS, CDR2 SASEGT. V gave up 4 bases and J gave up 6 bases, with 13 bases separating them.

This clonotype was detected only a few times. This chain links TRBV7-2 with TRBJ2-2; D not resolved. Trimming took off 4 bases at V and 4 bases at J, with 7 bases between the two ends. The CDR3 is made up of 13 amino acids. Germline V gene sequence: CDR1 SGHTA, CDR2 FQGNSA. The CDR3 DNA is TGTGCCAGCAGCTCCCAACCCACCGGGGAGCTGTTTTTT. Protein sequence: CASSSQPTGELFF.

This clonotype was recorded at least ten times. The CDR3 DNA sequence: TGTGCCAGCAGCTTGACTAGCGGGGCGGCAGATACGCAGTATTTT. Translating gives CASSLTSGAADTQYF. The genes are TRBV11-1 and TRBJ2-3, with 11 bases lining up with TRBD2. This CDR3 is 15 amino acids long. Trimming took 3 bases from V and 4 from J; bases not matched to a gene: 3. Germline CDR1 and CDR2: SGHAT and FQDESV (reference sequence).

This clonotype showed up many times. The chain links TRBV2 to TRBJ2-1; D gene uncertain. V was trimmed by 4 bases and J by 0 bases, leaving 10 bases between them. This CDR3 has 15 amino acids. Looked up from germline, CDR1 is SNHLY and CDR2 is FYNNEI. The CDR3: CASSARLSSYNEQFF. The CDR3 DNA reads as TGTGCCAGCAGTGCACGACTCAGCTCCTACAATGAGCAGTTCTTC.

This clonotype was counted a few times. This chain joins TRBV6-5 and TRBJ1-4; a possible D gene is TRBD1 (5 bases). CDR3 length: 14 residues. V shed 6 bases and J shed 2 bases, with 10 bases lying between them. Germline V lookup: CDR1 MNHEY, CDR2 SVGAGI. CDR3 loop: CASSRQWTNEKLFF. The CDR3 DNA reads as TGTGCCAGCAGCCGACAGTGGACTAATGAAAAACTGTTTTTT.

This clonotype was counted only a few times. V usage is TRBV5-6 and J usage is TRBJ1-4; no clear D gene. Germline CDR1 reads SGHDT; CDR2 reads YYEEEE. The CDR3 loop spans 14 amino acids. V was cut by 6 bases and J by 0 bases, with 9 bases left in between. The CDR3 spells CASTWGSTNEKLFF. The DNA of the CDR3 is TGTGCCAGCACCTGGGGATCAACTAATGAAAAACTGTTTTTT.

This clonotype was recorded at least ten times. The chain combines TRBV7-6 with TRBJ2-5, with a tentative D call TRBD1 (6 bases). Germline V gene lookup returns CDR1 SGHVS and CDR2 FNYEAQ. The CDR3 is 14 residues long. V lost 5 bases and J 0 bases, leaving 10 bases between the germline ends. The CDR3 region is CASSLRTDQETQYF. In DNA, the CDR3 is TGTGCCAGCAGCCTCCGGACAGACCAAGAGACCCAGTACTTC.

The chain combines TRBV28 with TRBJ1-2; 7 bases match TRBD1. CDR1 and CDR2 (germline): MDHEN, SYDVKM. The CDR3 has 13 residues. V was pared by 7 bases and J by 5 bases, with 7 bases of the junction left unmatched. In DNA form, the CDR3 reads TGTGCCAGCACTCAGGGGGGGGGTTATGGCTACACCTTC. Translating it yields CASTQGGGYGYTF.

V gene TRBV18 combines with J gene TRBJ1-5; D not resolved. Trimming removed 3 bases from V and 4 bases from J, with 13 bases in between. CDR1 and CDR2 from the germline V gene are KGHSH and LQKENI. The CDR3 extends over 15 amino acids. CDR3 sequence reads: CASSPTSNGNQPQHF. CDR3 nucleotides: TGTGCCAGCTCACCGACATCTAATGGGAATCAGCCCCAGCATTTT.

This clonotype came up once. A much larger clonotype is one base distant, so this may be a read error. This chain uses TRBV6-1 with TRBJ2-1; 9 bases are shared with TRBD2. The V and J ends lost 6 bases and 5 bases, in that order; junction bases with no gene match: 8. This CDR3 is built from 15 residues. Per germline, CDR1 MNHNS and CDR2 SASEGT. The DNA of the CDR3 is TGTGCCAGCAGGGGAGGGACTAGCAGGGACAATGAGCAGTTCTTC. Encoded protein: CASRGGTSRDNEQFF.

J is TRBJ1-1 and V is TRBV7-2; D ambiguous. Germline V gene sequence: CDR1 SGHTA, CDR2 FQGNSA. V lost 4 bases to trimming and J lost 2 bases, with 8 bases between them. The CDR3 runs 13 residues. For the CDR3, the DNA is TGTGCCAGCAGCTCAATGTCTAACACTGAAGCTTTCTTT. This gives the protein CASSSMSNTEAFF.

The table lists this clonotype with many counts. The chain joins TRBV28 to TRBJ2-7, with 8 bases that match TRBD2. The CDR3 sequence is 17 residues long. Germline lookup yields CDR1 MDHEN and CDR2 SYDVKM. Unmatched junction bases numbered 15, after V lost 2 bases and J lost 6 bases. The chain's CDR3 is CASSLAAGGWTASEQYF. For the CDR3, the DNA is TGTGCCAGCAGTTTAGCTGCGGGGGGCTGGACGGCTAGCGAGCAGTACTTC.

As to this clonotype: Possible read error: a much larger clone is one base away. The CDR3: CASIPSGANVLTF. In nucleotides, the CDR3 is TGTGCCAGCATCCCCTCTGGGGCCAACGTCCTGACTTTC. The chain joins TRBV6-1 to TRBJ2-6; unclear D gene. Trimming took 7 bases from V and 0 from J, leaving 4 bases between them. Germline CDR1 is MNHNS and CDR2 is SASEGT. The CDR3 covers 13 residues.

Notes on this clonotype: This clone may be a read error of a much larger clone one base away. The V gene is TRBV28, the J gene TRBJ2-7; D remains unclear. Trimming shortened V by 6 bases and J by 7 bases, and 13 bases separated the two germline ends. Germline loops: CDR1 MDHEN, CDR2 SYDVKM. This CDR3 is built from 12 residues. The CDR3: CASSPGSLEQYF. DNA of the CDR3: TGTGCCAGCAGCCCCGGCTCCTTAGAGCAGTACTTC.

V is TRBV9 and J is TRBJ2-5; the D gene could be TRBD1 or TRBD2 (5 bases each). Germline CDR1 reads SGDLS; CDR2 reads YYNGEE. The CDR3 consists of 14 residues. V was trimmed by 3 bases and J by 0 bases, leaving 9 bases between them. CDR3 amino acids: CASSEGPNQETQYF. DNA of the CDR3: TGTGCCAGCAGCGAGGGACCGAACCAAGAGACCCAGTACTTC.